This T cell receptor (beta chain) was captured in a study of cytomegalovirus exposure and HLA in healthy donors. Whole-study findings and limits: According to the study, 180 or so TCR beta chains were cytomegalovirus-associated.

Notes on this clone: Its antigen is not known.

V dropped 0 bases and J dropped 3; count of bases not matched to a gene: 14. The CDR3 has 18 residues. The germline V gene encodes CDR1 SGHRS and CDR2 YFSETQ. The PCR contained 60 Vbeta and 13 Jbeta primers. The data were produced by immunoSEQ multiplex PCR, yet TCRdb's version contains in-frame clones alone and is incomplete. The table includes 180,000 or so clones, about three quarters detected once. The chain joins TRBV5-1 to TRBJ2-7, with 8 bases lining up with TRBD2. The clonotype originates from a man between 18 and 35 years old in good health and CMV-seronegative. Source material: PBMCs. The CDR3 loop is CASSLAARGALNLYEQYF. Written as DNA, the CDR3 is TGCGCCAGCAGCTTGGCCGCGCGGGGGGCCTTAAACCTCTACGAGCAGTACTTC.